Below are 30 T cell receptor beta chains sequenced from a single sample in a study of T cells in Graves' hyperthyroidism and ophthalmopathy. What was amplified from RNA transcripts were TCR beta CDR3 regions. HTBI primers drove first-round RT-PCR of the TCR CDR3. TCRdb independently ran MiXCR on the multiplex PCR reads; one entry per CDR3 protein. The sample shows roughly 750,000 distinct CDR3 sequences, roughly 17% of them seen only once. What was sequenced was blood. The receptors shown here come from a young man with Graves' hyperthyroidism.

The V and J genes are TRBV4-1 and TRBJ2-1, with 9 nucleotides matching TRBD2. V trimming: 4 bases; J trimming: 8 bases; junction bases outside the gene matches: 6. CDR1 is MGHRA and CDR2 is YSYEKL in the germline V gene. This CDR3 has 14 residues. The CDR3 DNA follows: TGCGCCAGCAGCCCCGCGGGAGGGCCGCATGAGCAGTTCTTC. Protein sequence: CASSPAGGPHEQFF.

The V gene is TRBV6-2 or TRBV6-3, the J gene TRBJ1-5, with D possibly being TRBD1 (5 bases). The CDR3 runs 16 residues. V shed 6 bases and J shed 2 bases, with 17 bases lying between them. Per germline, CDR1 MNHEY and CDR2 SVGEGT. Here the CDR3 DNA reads TGTGCCAGCAGCCTTGGGGGGGGAAGTGGCAATCAGCCCCAGCATTTT. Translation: CASSLGGGSGNQPQHF.

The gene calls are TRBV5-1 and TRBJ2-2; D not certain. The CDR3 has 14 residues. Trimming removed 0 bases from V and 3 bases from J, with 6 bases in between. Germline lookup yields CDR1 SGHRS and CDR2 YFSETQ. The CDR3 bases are TGCGCCAGCAGCTTGGCGACGGACACCGGGGAGCTGTTTTTT. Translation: CASSLATDTGELFF.

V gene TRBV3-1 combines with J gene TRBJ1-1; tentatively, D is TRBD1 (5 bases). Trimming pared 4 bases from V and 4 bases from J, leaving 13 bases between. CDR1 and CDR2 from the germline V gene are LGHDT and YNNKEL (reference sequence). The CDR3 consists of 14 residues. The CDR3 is CASSPPNGGTEAFF. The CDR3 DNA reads TGTGCCAGCAGCCCACCAAATGGGGGCACTGAAGCTTTCTTT.

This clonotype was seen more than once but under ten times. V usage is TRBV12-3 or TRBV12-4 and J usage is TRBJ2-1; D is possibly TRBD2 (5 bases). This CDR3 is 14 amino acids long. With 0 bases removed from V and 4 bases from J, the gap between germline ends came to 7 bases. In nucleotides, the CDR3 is TGTGCCAGCAGTTTAGCACTAGGTTACAATGAGCAGTTCTTC. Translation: CASSLALGYNEQFF.

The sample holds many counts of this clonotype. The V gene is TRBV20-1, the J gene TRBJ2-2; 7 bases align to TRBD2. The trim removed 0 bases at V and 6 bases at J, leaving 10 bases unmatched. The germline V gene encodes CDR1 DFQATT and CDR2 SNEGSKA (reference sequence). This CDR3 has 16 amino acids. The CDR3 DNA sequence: TGCAGTGCTAGAGATCAAGGGAGGGCTGGCGCCGGGGAGCTGTTTTTT. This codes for CSARDQGRAGAGELFF.

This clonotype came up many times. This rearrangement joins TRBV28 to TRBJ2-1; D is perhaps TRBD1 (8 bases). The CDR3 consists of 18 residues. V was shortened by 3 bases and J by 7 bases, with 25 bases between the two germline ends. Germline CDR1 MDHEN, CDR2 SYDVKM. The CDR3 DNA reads TGTGCCAGCAGTTTTTACAGGGGGGGCTCCCGGCGAGGGAATGAGCAGTTCTTC. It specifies CASSFYRGGSRRGNEQFF.

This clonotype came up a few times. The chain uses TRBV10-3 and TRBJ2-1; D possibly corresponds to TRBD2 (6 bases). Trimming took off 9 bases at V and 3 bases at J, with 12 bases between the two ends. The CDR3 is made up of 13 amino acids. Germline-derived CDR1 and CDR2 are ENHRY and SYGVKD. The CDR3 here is CAIGTPDYNEQFF. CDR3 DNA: TGTGCCATTGGGACTCCTGACTACAATGAGCAGTTCTTC.

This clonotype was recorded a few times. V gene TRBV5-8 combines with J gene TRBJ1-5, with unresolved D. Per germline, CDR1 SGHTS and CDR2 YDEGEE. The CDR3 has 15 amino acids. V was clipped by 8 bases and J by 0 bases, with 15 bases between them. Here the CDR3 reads CASVKRVNSNQPQHF. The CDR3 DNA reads TGTGCCAGTGTCAAAAGAGTAAATAGCAATCAGCCCCAGCATTTT.

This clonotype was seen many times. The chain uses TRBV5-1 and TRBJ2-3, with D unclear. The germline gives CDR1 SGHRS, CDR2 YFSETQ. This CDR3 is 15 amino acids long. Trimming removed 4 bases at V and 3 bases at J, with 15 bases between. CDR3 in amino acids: CASSRSTEGTDTQYF. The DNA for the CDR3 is TGCGCCAGCAGCCGTTCAACAGAAGGAACAGATACGCAGTATTTT.

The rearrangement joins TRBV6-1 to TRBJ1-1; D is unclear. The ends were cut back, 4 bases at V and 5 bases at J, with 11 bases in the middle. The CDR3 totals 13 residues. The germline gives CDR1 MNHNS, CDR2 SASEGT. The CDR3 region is CASSVIRGTEAFF. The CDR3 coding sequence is TGTGCCAGCAGTGTAATTCGGGGAACTGAAGCTTTCTTT.

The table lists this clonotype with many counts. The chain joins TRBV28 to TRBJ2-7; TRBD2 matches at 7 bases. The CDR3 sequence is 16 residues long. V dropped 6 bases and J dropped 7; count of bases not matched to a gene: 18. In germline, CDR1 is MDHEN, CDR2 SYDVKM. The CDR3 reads CASSPLGGGPMWEQYF. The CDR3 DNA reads TGTGCCAGCAGCCCCTTGGGGGGGGGTCCCATGTGGGAGCAGTACTTC.

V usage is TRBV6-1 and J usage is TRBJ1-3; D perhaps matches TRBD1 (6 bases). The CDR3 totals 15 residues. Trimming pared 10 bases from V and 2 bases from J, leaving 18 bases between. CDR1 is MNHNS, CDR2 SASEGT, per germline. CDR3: CATRGGSSAGNTIYF. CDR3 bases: TGTGCCACCAGGGGCGGCTCTTCGGCTGGAAACACCATATATTTT.

The CDR3 protein is CASRGQGPGQPQHF. The CDR3 coding sequence is TGTGCCAGTAGAGGACAGGGCCCAGGACAGCCCCAGCATTTT. The V gene is TRBV19, the J gene TRBJ1-5; 8 bases map to TRBD1. Germline V gives CDR1 LNHDA, CDR2 SQIVND (reference sequence). V dropped 6 bases and J dropped 7; count of bases not matched to a gene: 8. CDR3 length: 14 residues.

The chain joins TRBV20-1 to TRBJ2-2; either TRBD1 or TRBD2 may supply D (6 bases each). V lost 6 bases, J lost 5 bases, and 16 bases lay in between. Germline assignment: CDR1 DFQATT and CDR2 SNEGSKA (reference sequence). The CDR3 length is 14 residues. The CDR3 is CSAVEGGMTGELFF. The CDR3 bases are TGCAGTGCCGTTGAGGGGGGCATGACCGGGGAGCTGTTTTTT.

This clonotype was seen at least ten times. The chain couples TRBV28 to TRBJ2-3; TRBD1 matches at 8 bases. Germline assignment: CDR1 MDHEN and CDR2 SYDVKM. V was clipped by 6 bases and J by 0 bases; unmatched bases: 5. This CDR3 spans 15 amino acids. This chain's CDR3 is CASRSDRESTDTQYF. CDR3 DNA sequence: TGTGCCAGCAGGTCGGACAGGGAGAGCACAGATACGCAGTATTTT.

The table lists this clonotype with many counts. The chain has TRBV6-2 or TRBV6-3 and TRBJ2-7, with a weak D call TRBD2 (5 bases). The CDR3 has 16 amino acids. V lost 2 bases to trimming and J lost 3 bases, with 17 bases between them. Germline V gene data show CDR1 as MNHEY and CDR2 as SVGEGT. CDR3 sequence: CASSYPHGSGGYEQYF. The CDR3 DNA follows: TGTGCCAGCAGTTACCCCCATGGGAGCGGTGGCTACGAGCAGTACTTC.

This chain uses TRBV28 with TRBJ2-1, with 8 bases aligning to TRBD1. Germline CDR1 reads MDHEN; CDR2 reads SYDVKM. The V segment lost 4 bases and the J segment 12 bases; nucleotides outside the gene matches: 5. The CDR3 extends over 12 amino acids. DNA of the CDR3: TGTGCCAGCAGTTCCGGACAGGGAGGGCAGTTCTTC. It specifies CASSSGQGGQFF.

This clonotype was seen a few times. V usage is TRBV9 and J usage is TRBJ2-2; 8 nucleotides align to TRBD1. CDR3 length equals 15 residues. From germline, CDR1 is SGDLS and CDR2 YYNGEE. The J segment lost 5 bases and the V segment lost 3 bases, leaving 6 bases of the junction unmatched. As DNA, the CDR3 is TGTGCCAGCAGCGCCCGGACAGGGCGTACCGGGGAGCTGTTTTTT. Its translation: CASSARTGRTGELFF.

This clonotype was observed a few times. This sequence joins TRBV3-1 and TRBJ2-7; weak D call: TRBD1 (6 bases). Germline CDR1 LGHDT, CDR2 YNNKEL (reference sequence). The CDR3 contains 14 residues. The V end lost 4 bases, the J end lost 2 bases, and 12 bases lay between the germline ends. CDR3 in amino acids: CASSLGTFTYEQYF. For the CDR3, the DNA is TGTGCCAGCAGCCTCGGGACATTTACCTACGAGCAGTACTTC.

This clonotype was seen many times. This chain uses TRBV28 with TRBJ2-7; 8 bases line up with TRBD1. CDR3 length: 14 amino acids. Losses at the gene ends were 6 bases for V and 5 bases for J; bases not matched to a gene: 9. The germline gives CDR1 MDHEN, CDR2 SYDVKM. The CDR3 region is CASRTRQGRNEQYF. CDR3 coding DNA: TGTGCCAGCAGGACGAGACAGGGGAGGAACGAGCAGTACTTC.

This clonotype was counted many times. CDR3: CASSLFGTGNEQFF. CDR3 DNA: TGTGCCAGCAGTTTATTCGGGACTGGCAATGAGCAGTTCTTC. This sequence joins TRBV28 and TRBJ2-1; a weak D match, TRBD2 (6 bases). The CDR3 covers 14 residues. Germline CDR1 MDHEN, CDR2 SYDVKM. Trimming removed 1 base at V and 6 bases at J, with 10 bases between. The full variable domain, with the rest looked up from reference TRBV28 and TRBJ2-1, is DVKVTQSSRYLVKRTGEKVFLECVQDMDHENMFWYRQDPGLGLRLIYFSYDVKMKEKGDIPEGYSVSREKKERFSLILESASTNQTSMYLCASSLFGTGNEQFFGPGTRLTVL.

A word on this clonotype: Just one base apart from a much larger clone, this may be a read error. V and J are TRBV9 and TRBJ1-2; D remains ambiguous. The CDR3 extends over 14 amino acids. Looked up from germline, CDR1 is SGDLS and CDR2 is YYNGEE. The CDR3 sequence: CTSSPRTGYYGYTF. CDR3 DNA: TGTACCAGCAGCCCAAGGACCGGGTACTATGGCTACACCTTC.

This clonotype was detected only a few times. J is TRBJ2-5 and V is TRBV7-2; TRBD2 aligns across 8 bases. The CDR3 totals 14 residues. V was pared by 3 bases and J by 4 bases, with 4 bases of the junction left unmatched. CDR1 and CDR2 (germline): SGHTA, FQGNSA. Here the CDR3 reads CASSFGGVSETQYF. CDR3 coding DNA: TGTGCCAGCAGCTTCGGGGGGGTGTCAGAGACCCAGTACTTC.

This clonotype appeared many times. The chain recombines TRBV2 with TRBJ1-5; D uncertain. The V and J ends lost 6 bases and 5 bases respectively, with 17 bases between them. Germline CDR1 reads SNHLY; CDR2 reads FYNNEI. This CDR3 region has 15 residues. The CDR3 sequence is CASRAEPLRDQPQHF. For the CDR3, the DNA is TGTGCCAGCAGGGCGGAGCCCCTTCGGGATCAGCCCCAGCATTTT.

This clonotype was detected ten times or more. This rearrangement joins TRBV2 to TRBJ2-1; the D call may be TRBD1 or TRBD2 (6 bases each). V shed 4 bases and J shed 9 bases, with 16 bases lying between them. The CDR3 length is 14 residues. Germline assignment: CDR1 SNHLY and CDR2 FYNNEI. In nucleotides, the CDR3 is TGTGCCAGCAGTGGACCGGGGGCATTTTTTGAGCAGTTCTTC. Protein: CASSGPGAFFEQFF. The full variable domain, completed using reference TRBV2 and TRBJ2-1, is EPEVTQTPSHQVTQMGQEVILRCVPISNHLYFYWYRQILGQKVEFLVSFYNNEISEKSEIFDDQFSVERPDGSNFTLKIRSTKLEDSAMYFCASSGPGAFFEQFFGPGTRLTVL.

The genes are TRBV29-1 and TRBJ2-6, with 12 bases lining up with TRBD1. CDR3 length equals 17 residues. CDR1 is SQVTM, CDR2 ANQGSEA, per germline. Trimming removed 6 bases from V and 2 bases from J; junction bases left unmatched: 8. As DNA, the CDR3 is TGCAGCGTGGTCCCCGGGACAGGGGGCGCTGGGGCCAACGTCCTGACTTTC. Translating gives CSVVPGTGGAGANVLTF.

CDR3 bases: TGTGCCAGCAGCTCCTACGGGACTACGACTAACAATGAGCAGTTCTTC. This translates into CASSSYGTTTNNEQFF. The chain links TRBV9 to TRBJ2-1, with TRBD2 matching over 7 bases. The length of the CDR3 is 16 residues. Trimming removed 4 bases from V and 5 bases from J; junction bases left unmatched: 12. Germline CDR1 is SGDLS and CDR2 is YYNGEE.

The CDR3 sequence is CASSIGPARKQFF. CDR3 DNA: TGTGCCAGTAGTATCGGGCCGGCCCGGAAGCAGTTCTTC. The chain recombines TRBV19 with TRBJ2-1; D unclear. The CDR3 totals 13 residues. Per germline, CDR1 LNHDA and CDR2 SQIVND (reference sequence). V dropped 3 bases and J dropped 11 bases, with 14 bases sitting between them.

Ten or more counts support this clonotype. CDR3 sequence: CASSFKGREQYF. For the CDR3, the DNA is TGTGCCAGCAGTTTTAAGGGACGCGAGCAGTACTTC. J is TRBJ2-7 and V is TRBV12-3 or TRBV12-4; tentatively, D is TRBD1 or TRBD2 (5 bases each). This CDR3 contains 12 residues. V was cut by 3 bases and J by 6 bases, with 9 bases left in between.